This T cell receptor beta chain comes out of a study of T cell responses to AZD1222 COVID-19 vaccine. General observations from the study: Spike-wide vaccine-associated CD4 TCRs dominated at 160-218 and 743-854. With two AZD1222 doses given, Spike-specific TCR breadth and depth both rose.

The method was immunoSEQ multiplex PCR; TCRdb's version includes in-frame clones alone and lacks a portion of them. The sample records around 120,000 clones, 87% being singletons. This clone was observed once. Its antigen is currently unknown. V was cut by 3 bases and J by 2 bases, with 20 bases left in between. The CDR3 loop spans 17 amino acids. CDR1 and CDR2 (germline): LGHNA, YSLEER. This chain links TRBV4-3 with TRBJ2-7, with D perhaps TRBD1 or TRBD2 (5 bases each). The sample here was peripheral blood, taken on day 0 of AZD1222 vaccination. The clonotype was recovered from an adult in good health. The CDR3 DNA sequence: TGCGCCAGCAGCCAGAGGGGATTGGGGGACCCAACCTACGAGCAGTACTTC. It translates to CASSQRGLGDPTYEQYF.